Sequencing of this T cell receptor beta chain was carried out in a study of monozygotic twins with inflammatory bowel disease. The UMIs carried a 6-nucleotide sample barcode, and they were added by template switching. Reanalyzing the 5' RACE reads, TCRdb keeps one entry per CDR3 protein, without DNA. The sample has approximately 380,000 distinct CDR3 sequences. The CDR3 totals 14 residues. The germline CDR1 and CDR2 sequences are SGHDT and YYEEEE. Input material: blood. The sequence was obtained from a human donor with ulcerative colitis or Crohn's disease, or a healthy co-twin of an affected twin (not recorded which). The V gene is TRBV5-6, the J gene TRBJ2-3. Here the CDR3 reads CASSWDRRADTQYF.